The rows below give T cell receptor beta chains drawn from one sample of a study of OX40 agonist ivuxolimab in advanced cancers. Clones were sequenced by immunoSEQ multiplex PCR, and TCRdb holds only the in-frame ones, with some missing. The repertoire holds about 75,000 clones, with 70% to 90% as singletons. Here the sequenced sample was CD4+ or CD8+ T cells sorted from blood, taken in a trial of the OX40 agonist ivuxolimab. Every receptor here comes from an adult with an advanced solid tumor such as melanoma, head and neck, liver or kidney cancer. CDR3s leave out the opening cysteine and the closing phenylalanine or tryptophan. The order of the fields is V gene, clone size, CDR3 length, J gene, CDR3 protein. Not all rows give a size; the values are once, few, many and, for expanded clones, a class.

TRBV2	.	9	TRBJ1-6	ASSDFSPLH
TRBV2	.	11	TRBJ1-1	ASSASMNTEAF
TRBV6-1	.	13	TRBJ2-7	ASRSFGLAGSEQY
TRBV5-6	.	14	TRBJ2-5	ASSLATGSVLETQY
TRBV29-1	.	11	TRBJ2-1	SVRGQGGNEQF
TRBV11-2	.	12	TRBJ1-1	ASSWRDRATEAF
TRBV9	.	12	TRBJ2-1	ASSAGVGDNEQF
TRBV7-2	.	13	TRBJ2-3	ASSARLAGGSTQY
TRBV25-1	.	14	TRBJ2-1	ASSDEREASYNEQF
TRBV2	.	8	TRBJ1-2	ASSDYGYT
TRBV19	.	13	TRBJ1-4	ASSAWDRSNEKLF
TRBV25-1	.	16	TRBJ2-1	ASSELGVGTSSYNEQF
TRBV28	.	11	TRBJ2-7	ASSLSLGPEQY
TRBV4-2	once	11	TRBJ2-7	ASSLGGTGQGY
TRBV21-1	.	14	TRBJ1-5	ASSDPSGGAEQPQH
TRBV7-9	.	12	TRBJ1-1	ASSPVRDRAWAF
TRBV5-5	.	14	TRBJ2-3	ASSLSGTPSTDTQY
TRBV5-5	.	14	TRBJ2-1	ASSPTGGRAGNEQF
TRBV29-1	.	12	TRBJ2-5	SVGLAGGPETQY
TRBV28	.	12	TRBJ2-1	ASTMVGLHNEQF
TRBV19	.	14	TRBJ2-2	ASSIQERRNTGELF
TRBV2	medium-sized	12	TRBJ1-5	ASSEFMGRQPQH
TRBV9	.	13	TRBJ1-3	ASSVQGAPGNTIY
TRBV28	once	14	TRBJ2-3	ASSTPDIAGTDTQY
TRBV6-1	.	12	TRBJ2-3	ASSEGGRADTQY
TRBV5-1	.	13	TRBJ2-1	ASSLAGGIYNEQF
TRBV6-6	.	12	TRBJ1-5	ASSQGGGNQPQH
TRBV5-8	.	10	TRBJ1-2	ASSLDHYGYT
TRBV4-1	.	13	TRBJ2-2	ASSQATGEGGELF
TRBV6-5	.	13	TRBJ1-1	ASSFSDRGNTEAF
TRBV19	once	13	TRBJ2-5	ASSMAVPAQETQY
TRBV9	.	10	TRBJ1-1	ASGNRAAEAF